One and the same sample provided the 18 T cell receptor beta chains below, sequenced in a study of T cells in Graves' hyperthyroidism and ophthalmopathy. Amplified regions were TCR beta CDR3 sequences from RNA transcripts. During a first-round RT-PCR of the TCR CDR3, the HTBI primer set was used. One entry per CDR3 protein results from TCRdb running MiXCR on the multiplex PCR reads. Of a few hundred thousand distinct CDR3 sequences listed, around 16% were seen once; the top ten hold approximately 14%. What was sequenced was blood. The receptors were gathered from a woman aged 18-29 years with Graves' hyperthyroidism.

The rearrangement uses TRBV19 and TRBJ2-7, with 8 positions matching TRBD2. Unmatched junction bases numbered 15, after V lost 9 bases and J lost 5 bases. Per the germline V gene, CDR1 is LNHDA and CDR2 is SQIVND (reference sequence). The CDR3 has 15 residues. The CDR3 DNA sequence: TGTGCCAGCGCCCCCCGGGGGGGCGTTTTCAACGAGCAGTACTTC. Protein sequence: CASAPRGGVFNEQYF. The full variable domain, rest sourced from reference TRBV19 and TRBJ2-7, is DGGITQSPKYLFRKEGQNVTLSCEQNLNHDAMYWYRQDPGQGLRLIYYSQIVNDFQKGDIAEGYSVSREKKESFPLTVTSAQKNPTAFYLCASAPRGGVFNEQYFGPGTRLTVT.

This rearrangement joins TRBV12-3 or TRBV12-4 to TRBJ2-4, with 10 positions matching TRBD2. Losses at the gene ends were 3 bases for V and 8 bases for J; bases not matched to a gene: 16. This CDR3 spans 18 amino acids. In DNA form, the CDR3 reads TGTGCCAGCAGTTTTTCGGGGATCCTAAGCGGGAGGGGAGACATTCAGTACTTC. The encoded protein is CASSFSGILSGRGDIQYF.

The rearrangement links TRBV9 to TRBJ2-1; 8 bases are shared with TRBD2. Germline loops: CDR1 SGDLS, CDR2 YYNGEE. There are 17 residues in the CDR3. V lost 0 bases and J lost 1; bases outside the gene matches: 6. The CDR3 protein is CASSVVGSGASYNEQFF. CDR3 coding DNA: TGTGCCAGCAGCGTAGTTGGTAGCGGGGCTTCCTACAATGAGCAGTTCTTC.

This clonotype has a handful of counts. The rearrangement links TRBV24-1 to TRBJ1-1, with D hard to call. CDR3 length equals 13 residues. Germline CDR1 and CDR2: KGHDR and SFDVKD. V was clipped by 5 bases and J by 1 base, with 7 bases between them. The CDR3 nucleotides read TGTGCCACCAGTGGAGGGCGGAACACTGAAGCTTTCTTT. Translating gives CATSGGRNTEAFF.

This rearrangement joins TRBV6-2 or TRBV6-3 to TRBJ1-2, with D hard to call. The V and J ends lost 2 bases and 1 base respectively, with 11 bases between them. CDR3 length: 15 residues. Looked up from germline, CDR1 is MNHEY and CDR2 is SVGEGT. This chain's CDR3 is CASSYPGNSNYGYTF. The CDR3 region has the DNA TGTGCCAGCAGTTACCCCGGTAACAGTAACTATGGCTACACCTTC.

This clonotype was observed at least ten times. The chain is built from TRBV12-3 or TRBV12-4 and TRBJ1-5; no firm D call. V shed 6 bases and J shed 3 bases, with 15 bases lying between them. The CDR3 sequence is 15 residues long. CDR3 sequence (DNA): TGTGCCAGCAGGACCTCAGGTTTGCCCAATCAGCCCCAGCATTTT. It translates to CASRTSGLPNQPQHF.

This clonotype was seen many times. This sequence joins TRBV2 and TRBJ2-7, with 8 positions matching TRBD2. CDR3 length: 13 amino acids. Trimming cost V 6 bases and J 3 bases; bases outside gene matches: 4. Germline loops: CDR1 SNHLY, CDR2 FYNNEI. This CDR3 is CASRVAGIYEQYF. The CDR3 DNA follows: TGTGCCAGCAGAGTAGCGGGGATCTACGAGCAGTACTTC.

This clonotype was detected ten times or more. This sequence joins TRBV3-1 and TRBJ2-7; D gene uncertain. Trimming shortened V by 0 bases and J by 6 bases, and 6 bases separated the two germline ends. Per germline, CDR1 LGHDT and CDR2 YNNKEL (reference sequence). The CDR3 spans 12 residues. CDR3 region: CASSQETLEQYF. In DNA, the CDR3 is TGTGCCAGCAGCCAAGAGACGCTCGAGCAGTACTTC.

This clonotype occurred a few times. The chain combines TRBV29-1 with TRBJ2-6; D gene ambiguous. Germline V CDR1 and CDR2: SQVTM, ANQGSEA. CDR3 length equals 14 residues. The V and J ends lost 4 bases and 0 bases respectively, with 7 bases between them. DNA of the CDR3: TGCAGCGTTGTGTTTAGCTCTGGGGCCAACGTCCTGACTTTC. It is translated as CSVVFSSGANVLTF.

This clonotype has a handful of counts. The chain combines TRBV15 with TRBJ2-1; possible D gene TRBD1, 6 bases. The germline V and J ends were trimmed by 11 bases and 10 bases, with 15 bases remaining between them. Germline V gene data show CDR1 as LNHNV and CDR2 as YYDKDF (reference sequence). This CDR3 is 11 amino acids long. The CDR3 region is CASAGVPEQFF. DNA of the CDR3: TGTGCCTCCGCAGGGGTACCGGAGCAGTTCTTC.

The chain has TRBV7-2 and TRBJ2-1; 13 bases agree with TRBD2. Germline V gene data show CDR1 as SGHTA and CDR2 as FQGNSA. This CDR3 spans 16 amino acids. Trimming cost V 2 bases and J 6 bases; bases outside gene matches: 4. The CDR3 bases are TGTGCCAGCAGCTTACAACTAGCGGGGGGGAGCAATGAGCAGTTCTTC. Its protein product is CASSLQLAGGSNEQFF.

This clonotype was seen a handful of times. The rearrangement links TRBV20-1 to TRBJ1-2; D is unresolved. V shed 3 bases and J shed 4 bases, with 9 bases lying between them. The CDR3 covers 12 residues. Germline V lookup: CDR1 DFQATT, CDR2 SNEGSKA (reference sequence). The CDR3 is CSASHGSYGYTF. For the CDR3, the DNA is TGCAGTGCTAGCCACGGTAGCTATGGCTACACCTTC.

This rearrangement joins TRBV4-1 to TRBJ2-1; possibly TRBD2 for D (6 bases). This CDR3 is 15 amino acids long. Germline V gene data show CDR1 as MGHRA and CDR2 as YSYEKL. Trimming removed 1 base at V and 6 bases at J, with 13 bases between. CDR3 sequence reads: CASSQGQGLPNEQFF. Written as DNA, the CDR3 is TGCGCCAGCAGCCAAGGGCAAGGACTACCCAATGAGCAGTTCTTC.

This clonotype was counted only a few times. V gene TRBV19 combines with J gene TRBJ2-1; 7 bases map to TRBD2. V shed 3 bases, J shed 5 bases, and the junction held 4 bases outside the gene matches. The CDR3 loop spans 14 amino acids. In germline, CDR1 is LNHDA, CDR2 SQIVND (reference sequence). The CDR3 DNA reads TGTGCCAGTAGTATGGGGGGGAGAGACAATGAGCAGTTCTTC. Translation gives CASSMGGRDNEQFF.

A single count supports this clonotype. The chain couples TRBV4-1 to TRBJ2-7; TRBD2 agrees at 10 bases. CDR1 is MGHRA and CDR2 is YSYEKL in the germline V gene. V lost 4 bases to trimming and J lost 5 bases; unmatched junction nucleotides: 11. The CDR3 totals 16 residues. The CDR3 DNA follows: TGCGCCAGCAGCCTACGACCAGCGGGAGGGTTTAACGAGCAGTACTTC. This gives the protein CASSLRPAGGFNEQYF.

There are many counts of this clonotype. This rearrangement joins TRBV28 to TRBJ2-7, with D perhaps assigned TRBD1 or TRBD2 (5 bases each). The CDR3 is 14 residues long. Deletions cut 2 bases from V and 4 bases from J, with 12 bases between. Germline values: CDR1 MDHEN, CDR2 SYDVKM. The CDR3 DNA follows: TGTGCCAGCAGTTTAGCGCCCGGGGCGTACGAGCAGTACTTC. Amino acids: CASSLAPGAYEQYF.

This clonotype showed up many times. The chain links TRBV5-1 to TRBJ2-2, with a possible D match to TRBD1 (5 bases). Germline V CDR1 and CDR2: SGHRS, YFSETQ. With 4 bases removed from V and 1 base from J, the gap between germline ends came to 11 bases. The CDR3 sequence is 15 residues long. This CDR3 is CASSPVTENTGELFF. DNA of the CDR3: TGCGCCAGCAGCCCGGTGACAGAGAACACCGGGGAGCTGTTTTTT.

This clonotype came up many times. The gene calls are TRBV6-2 or TRBV6-3 and TRBJ2-2; D remains unclear. Germline loops: CDR1 MNHEY, CDR2 SVGEGT. V lost 0 bases, J lost 1 base, and 6 bases lay in between. CDR3 length equals 15 residues. CDR3 bases: TGTGCCAGCAGTTACTCGACGGAGAACACCGGGGAGCTGTTTTTT. Translated: CASSYSTENTGELFF.